These 30 T cell receptor beta chains share one sample of origin, sequenced in a study of HIV-infected patients and healthy controls. TCRdb analysed the 5' RACE reads with MiXCR anew, one entry per CDR3 protein. Of around 67,000 distinct CDR3 sequences in the sample, 16% were seen once. Sample: CD4+ T cells from blood. These receptors originate from a human donor in good health.

The V call is TRBV30, the J call TRBJ2-1; D tentatively fits TRBD1 or TRBD2 (5 bases each). Germline V gene sequence: CDR1 GTSNPN, CDR2 SVGIG (reference sequence). Trimming took off 4 bases at V and 5 bases at J, with 15 bases between the two ends. The CDR3 loop spans 14 amino acids. CDR3 region: CAWTVSGPHNEQFF. CDR3 DNA sequence: TGTGCCTGGACCGTGTCGGGGCCCCACAATGAGCAGTTCTTC.

This clonotype has ten or more counts. This chain links TRBV18 with TRBJ2-5, with 10 bases fitting TRBD1. The CDR3 is 16 amino acids. Germline values: CDR1 KGHSH, CDR2 LQKENI. V lost 3 bases to trimming and J lost 2 bases; unmatched junction nucleotides: 6. CDR3 DNA: TGTGCCAGCTCACCCGGGACAGGGGATCTACAAGAGACCCAGTACTTC. Protein: CASSPGTGDLQETQYF.

This clonotype was seen many times. This chain joins TRBV28 and TRBJ2-3; D uncertain. The CDR3 loop spans 14 amino acids. V was trimmed by 7 bases and J by 3 bases, leaving 14 bases between them. Germline CDR1 MDHEN, CDR2 SYDVKM. The CDR3 DNA sequence: TGTGCCAGCACCTCCGAGAGGAAAACAGATACGCAGTATTTT. This encodes CASTSERKTDTQYF.

This clonotype was observed a few times. The V gene is TRBV7-2, the J gene TRBJ2-5; D may be TRBD1 (6 bases). V was pared by 2 bases and J by 1 base, with 14 bases between. Germline CDR1 and CDR2: SGHTA and FQGNSA. The CDR3 has 16 amino acids. CDR3 loop: CASSLLGAGVQETQYF. For the CDR3, the DNA is TGTGCCAGCAGCTTATTGGGGGCGGGTGTCCAAGAGACCCAGTACTTC. The full variable domain, its missing parts supplied by reference TRBV7-2 and TRBJ2-5, is GAGVSQSPSNKVTEKGKDVELRCDPISGHTALYWYRQSLGQGLEFLIYFQGNSAPDKSGLPSDRFSAERTGGSVSTLTIQRTQQEDSAVYLCASSLLGAGVQETQYFGPGTRLLVL.

In its sample, this clonotype was seen a few times. The chain has TRBV7-2 and TRBJ2-5; 10 bases fit TRBD2. CDR1 is SGHTA, CDR2 FQGNSA, per germline. CDR3 size: 17 residues. V shed 4 bases and J 6 bases; nucleotides not matched to a gene: 14. The CDR3 sequence: CASSSPISGGAMKTQYF. As DNA, the CDR3 is TGTGCCAGCAGCTCACCTATAAGCGGGGGGGCCATGAAGACCCAGTACTTC.

The CDR3 DNA follows: TGCAGTGCTAGAGCCGTGGGTTTAGGCTATGGCTACACCTTC. Encoded protein: CSARAVGLGYGYTF. This rearrangement joins TRBV20-1 to TRBJ1-2; D unresolved. V was cut by 1 base and J by 4 bases, with 13 bases left in between. This CDR3 has 14 residues. Per the germline V gene, CDR1 is DFQATT and CDR2 is SNEGSKA (reference sequence).

CDR3 DNA sequence: TGTGCCAGCAGCTATTACCGGGGAAAACGGAGCAATCAGCCCCAGCATTTT. Translation: CASSYYRGKRSNQPQHF. The chain is built from TRBV5-6 and TRBJ1-5; unclear D gene. CDR3 length: 17 residues. With 3 bases removed from V and 1 base from J, the gap between germline ends came to 17 bases. In germline, CDR1 is SGHDT, CDR2 YYEEEE.

This clonotype was counted only a few times. V and J are TRBV20-1 and TRBJ2-1, with a possible D match to TRBD2 (5 bases). The germline CDR1 and CDR2 sequences are DFQATT and SNEGSKA (reference sequence). This CDR3 is 13 amino acids long. V was clipped by 5 bases and J by 5 bases, with 13 bases between them. The CDR3 is CSARAGGDNEQFF. In nucleotides, the CDR3 is TGCAGTGCTCGCGCGGGCGGTGACAATGAGCAGTTCTTC.

The chain combines TRBV28 with TRBJ2-3, with D unclear. The germline V and J ends were trimmed by 4 bases and 6 bases, with 17 bases remaining between them. Germline CDR1 MDHEN, CDR2 SYDVKM. The CDR3 runs 15 residues. CDR3 protein: CASSSPPPTRDTQYF. In DNA, the CDR3 is TGTGCCAGCAGTTCTCCACCACCAACCCGGGATACGCAGTATTTT.

The CDR3 nucleotides are TGCAGCGTTGGGGACCTCGGAGGCACAGATACGCAGTATTTT. It codes for CSVGDLGGTDTQYF. The chain couples TRBV29-1 to TRBJ2-3; D possibly matches TRBD1 or TRBD2 (5 bases each). With 4 bases removed from V and 1 base from J, the gap between germline ends came to 12 bases. Germline V CDR1 and CDR2: SQVTM, ANQGSEA. The CDR3 runs 14 residues.

This clonotype was seen many times. This chain connects TRBV5-1 to TRBJ2-2; D gene uncertain. This CDR3 comprises 14 residues. Trimming pared 1 base from V and 1 base from J, leaving 5 bases between. Germline V CDR1 and CDR2: SGHRS, YFSETQ. The CDR3 reads CASSLNVNTGELFF. The CDR3 DNA is TGCGCCAGCAGCTTGAACGTGAACACCGGGGAGCTGTTTTTT.

This clonotype has at least ten counts. At one of its ends the junction is not consistent with the germline gene, which may arise from a read error. The chain combines TRBV7-7 with TRBJ2-1; TRBD2 aligns across 8 bases. Per germline, CDR1 SSHAT and CDR2 FNYEAQ (reference sequence). The CDR3 loop spans 16 amino acids. CDR3 coding DNA: TGTGCTAGCAGCCCCGTCCTGGCGGGGGGATACAATGAGCAGTTCTTC. This codes for CASSPVLAGGYNEQFF.

This clonotype was seen repeatedly, ten times or more. The J gene is TRBJ2-3, the V gene TRBV12-5; the D is unclear. This CDR3 contains 12 residues. Trimming took off 6 bases at V and 1 base at J, with 5 bases between the two ends. Germline assignment: CDR1 LGHNT and CDR2 FRNRAP. Here the CDR3 reads CASGTRTDTQYF. The CDR3 nucleotides read TGTGCTAGTGGGACTCGCACAGATACGCAGTATTTT. Looking up the rest from reference TRBV12-5 and TRBJ2-3 gives the full variable domain: DARVTQTPRHKVTEMGQEVTMRCQPILGHNTVFWYRQTMMQGLELLAYFRNRAPLDDSGMPKDRFSAEMPDATLATLKIQPSEPRDSAVYFCASGTRTDTQYFGPGTRLTVL.

V gene TRBV5-1 combines with J gene TRBJ2-1, with D possibly being TRBD1 (5 bases). V was pared by 2 bases and J by 0 bases, with 12 bases between. CDR1 is SGHRS and CDR2 is YFSETQ in the germline V gene. This CDR3 comprises 16 residues. The CDR3 spells CASSFRGARSYNEQFF. CDR3 DNA sequence: TGCGCCAGCAGCTTCCGTGGGGCGCGCTCCTACAATGAGCAGTTCTTC.

The rearrangement uses TRBV30 and TRBJ1-6, with a possible D match to TRBD1 (6 bases). The germline V gene encodes CDR1 GTSNPN and CDR2 SVGIG (reference sequence). The germline V and J ends were trimmed by 2 bases and 7 bases, with 21 bases remaining between them. The CDR3 loop spans 17 amino acids. CDR3 sequence: CAWSSIRQAWGNSPLHF. CDR3 nucleotide sequence: TGTGCCTGGAGTTCGATACGACAGGCCTGGGGCAATTCACCCCTCCACTTT.

Only a few counts were recorded for this clonotype. V gene TRBV7-9 combines with J gene TRBJ1-1, with D unresolved. Germline V lookup: CDR1 SEHNR, CDR2 FQNEAQ (reference sequence). The germline V and J ends were trimmed by 8 bases and 6 bases, with 16 bases remaining between them. The CDR3 runs to 13 residues. CDR3 in DNA: TGTGCCAGCCGGGGTCTCGTGGGCCCTGAAGCTTTCTTT. It is translated as CASRGLVGPEAFF.

The V gene is TRBV14, the J gene TRBJ2-1, with D maybe TRBD2 (5 bases). Germline-derived CDR1 and CDR2 are SGHDN and FVKESK. CDR3 size: 19 residues. V was cut by 2 bases and J by 1 base, with 21 bases left in between. CDR3 nucleotide sequence: TGTGCCAGCAGCCAAAGCGCGGACGGACTTTATTTATCCTACAATGAGCAGTTCTTC. As protein: CASSQSADGLYLSYNEQFF.

This clonotype has more than one count but fewer than ten. The rearrangement links TRBV28 to TRBJ1-1; D remains ambiguous. V was cut by 6 bases and J by 0 bases, with 14 bases left in between. Germline CDR1 MDHEN, CDR2 SYDVKM. The CDR3 totals 15 residues. CDR3 region: CASSPSLGLNTEAFF. Here the CDR3 DNA reads TGTGCCAGCAGCCCCTCTTTGGGATTGAACACTGAAGCTTTCTTT.

The chain joins TRBV6-6 to TRBJ1-5; D is unclear. The CDR3 is 17 amino acids. Germline CDR1 is MNHNY and CDR2 is SVGAGI (reference sequence). V was clipped by 5 bases and J by 0 bases, with 17 bases between them. CDR3 nucleotides: TGTGCCAGCAGTCCCCGAGGGAATCAAGCTAGCAATCAGCCCCAGCATTTT. It codes for CASSPRGNQASNQPQHF.

This clonotype was recorded a few times. The genes are TRBV12-3 or TRBV12-4 and TRBJ1-1; no firm D call. The V end lost 7 bases, the J end lost 3 bases, and 12 bases lay between the germline ends. The CDR3 spans 13 residues. The CDR3 DNA is TGTGCCAGCACCTCTAGATCCGACACTGAAGCTTTCTTT. This gives the protein CASTSRSDTEAFF.

The chain couples TRBV5-1 to TRBJ2-5; no reliable D call. The germline CDR1 and CDR2 sequences are SGHRS and YFSETQ. The CDR3 contains 15 residues. Trimming left V 5 bases short and J 4 bases short, with 18 bases between. As DNA, the CDR3 is TGCGCCAGCAGTCCCAGGTTGGGGTTTGGAGAGACCCAGTACTTC. It specifies CASSPRLGFGETQYF.

This clonotype was picked up a small number of times. V and J are TRBV20-1 and TRBJ2-7; TRBD2 matches at 9 bases. This CDR3 is 14 amino acids long. CDR1 and CDR2 (germline): DFQATT, SNEGSKA (reference sequence). After removal of 2 bases from V and 5 bases from J, the junction contained 7 bases not matched to a gene. CDR3 DNA sequence: TGCAGTGCTAGACTGGCGGCTAGCGGGAACGAGCAGTACTTC. Protein: CSARLAASGNEQYF.

In its sample, this clonotype was seen many times. This sequence joins TRBV29-1 and TRBJ1-5; D call uncertain. There are 13 residues in the CDR3. Trimming removed 2 bases at V and 4 bases at J, with 9 bases between. CDR1 and CDR2 (germline): SQVTM, ANQGSEA. The DNA for the CDR3 is TGCAGCGTTGAAACTGGGCCGAATCAGCCCCAGCATTTT. This sequence encodes CSVETGPNQPQHF.

This chain uses TRBV4-3 with TRBJ1-4; D is unresolved. The germline V gene encodes CDR1 LGHNA and CDR2 YSLEER. This CDR3 is 14 amino acids long. V was cut by 4 bases and J by 8 bases, with 14 bases left in between. The CDR3 DNA follows: TGCGCCAGCAGCCGAGGCGAGGGCGAGGAAAAACTGTTTTTT. Its protein product is CASSRGEGEEKLFF.

This clonotype was observed many times. The gene calls are TRBV29-1 and TRBJ2-1, with TRBD2 as a possible D gene (5 bases). CDR1 SQVTM and CDR2 ANQGSEA come from the germline V gene. V was pared by 4 bases and J by 0 bases, with 10 bases between. The CDR3 extends over 14 amino acids. The CDR3 bases are TGCAGCGTTGCGGGGAAAAGCTCCTACAATGAGCAGTTCTTC. It codes for CSVAGKSSYNEQFF.

This clonotype was detected ten times or more. V and J are TRBV7-8 and TRBJ2-4; a possible D gene is TRBD1 (7 bases). Per the germline V gene, CDR1 is SGHVS and CDR2 is FQNEAQ. The germline V and J ends were trimmed by 5 bases and 3 bases, with 20 bases remaining between them. CDR3 length: 17 amino acids. CDR3 DNA sequence: TGTGCCAGCAGCACCGAGGGGGCGGGACGAGGCAAAAACATTCAGTACTTC. It specifies CASSTEGAGRGKNIQYF.

This chain links TRBV6-5 with TRBJ2-7; D is tentatively TRBD1 or TRBD2 (7 bases each). The CDR3 spans 13 residues. Per germline, CDR1 MNHEY and CDR2 SVGAGI. V lost 4 bases and J 4 bases, leaving 11 bases between the germline ends. The CDR3 sequence: CASSWQGGYEQYF. CDR3 DNA: TGTGCCAGCAGTTGGCAGGGGGGGTACGAGCAGTACTTC.

This clonotype was seen many times. J is TRBJ1-5 and V is TRBV3-1; D remains ambiguous. The germline V and J ends were trimmed by 3 bases and 1 base, with 10 bases remaining between them. Per the germline V gene, CDR1 is LGHDT and CDR2 is YNNKEL (reference sequence). CDR3 length: 15 residues. As DNA, the CDR3 is TGTGCCAGCAGCCAGGGCAGTATCAGCAATCAGCCCCAGCATTTT. It encodes CASSQGSISNQPQHF.

V and J are TRBV19 and TRBJ1-5; D uncertain. Germline V gene sequence: CDR1 LNHDA, CDR2 SQIVND (reference sequence). This CDR3 contains 14 residues. Trimming pared 7 bases from V and 6 bases from J, leaving 16 bases between. The CDR3 here is CASNDHTPGQPQHF. Written as DNA, the CDR3 is TGTGCCAGTAATGACCACACGCCTGGTCAGCCCCAGCATTTT.

J is TRBJ1-1 and V is TRBV5-3; TRBD1 agrees at 8 bases. TRBV5-3 is classed as an ORF, of uncertain function. With 1 base clipped from V and 4 bases from J, the junction kept 12 bases outside the gene matches. This CDR3 is built from 17 residues. The CDR3, as DNA: TGTGCCAGAAGCTTGCCCAAGACAGGGGTAACCTCCACTGAAGCTTTCTTT. The encoded protein is CARSLPKTGVTSTEAFF.